These T cell receptor beta chains were read from a single sample in a study of post-analysis software for immune sequencing data. TCRdb recomputed calls from the PCR reads with MiXCR, one row per CDR3 protein. There are about 560,000 distinct CDR3 sequences in the sample; 44% occur only once, and approximately 1.7% lies in the top ten. Sequencing used blood. Receptors originate from a girl aged 5 to 17 with multiple sclerosis. Each CDR3 is given with its conserved first and last residue. Each record gives: J gene, V gene, D gene, CDR3 length, clone size, CDR3 DNA, CDR3 protein. D genes are given only for firm matches. Some rows have no size entry. The others give once, few or many, or a class for an expanded clone.

>TRBJ1-2|TRBV3-1|NA|17|few
TGTGCCAGCAGCCAAGAGAGGGAGGGGCCTTCCGGCTATGGCTACACCTTC
CASSQEREGPSGYGYTF
>TRBJ2-1|TRBV27|TRBD1|16|NA
TGTGCCAGCAGGGACCTACAGGGGGGCAAAATTAATGAGCAGTTCTTC
CASRDLQGGKINEQFF
>TRBJ1-2|TRBV20-1|NA|13|NA
TGCAGTGCCAGGGCGGGGGCGGGCTATGGCTACACCTTC
CSARAGAGYGYTF
>TRBJ1-1|TRBV12-3/TRBV12-4|NA|15|NA
TGTGCCAGCAGTACGCGGGGAAAGGCGAACACTGAAGCTTTCTTT
CASSTRGKANTEAFF
>TRBJ2-1|TRBV12-3/TRBV12-4|NA|12|few
TGTGCCAGCAGGGGACTGGTCAATGAGCAGTTCTTC
CASRGLVNEQFF
>TRBJ2-3|TRBV6-4|TRBD2|15|NA
TGTGCCAGCAGTGACGGACTAGCGGGCCCAGGTACGCAGTATTTT
CASSDGLAGPGTQYF
>TRBJ1-1|TRBV2|NA|12|NA
TGTGCCAGCATGAAGGTGGGCACTGAAGCTTTCTTT
CASMKVGTEAFF
>TRBJ1-4|TRBV20-1|NA|15|NA
TGCAGTGCATCTCGGGGGCCGGGGGCTAATGAAAAACTGTTTTTT
CSASRGPGANEKLFF
>TRBJ2-2|TRBV7-2|NA|16|NA
TGTGCCAGCAGTCAGCAGGGGGGCCTGAACACCGGGGAGCTGTTTTTT
CASSQQGGLNTGELFF
>TRBJ2-1|TRBV11-3|TRBD2|16|few
TGTGCCAGCAGCTTAGGGGAGGGGAATATGGGAGATGAGCAGTTCTTC
CASSLGEGNMGDEQFF
>TRBJ1-2|TRBV12-3/TRBV12-4|TRBD1|16|NA
TGTGCCAGCAGTAACACAGGGGGGGGTTCTAACTATGGCTACACCTTC
CASSNTGGGSNYGYTF
>TRBJ1-1|TRBV5-1|NA|15|NA
TGCGCCAGCAGCTTGGACCGGGGGGGCGCCACTGAAGCTTTCTTT
CASSLDRGGATEAFF
>TRBJ2-5|TRBV5-1|TRBD1|15|NA
TGCGCCAGCGGCAACGGGGACAGGGGGAAGGAGACCCAGTACTTC
CASGNGDRGKETQYF
>TRBJ2-5|TRBV20-1|TRBD2|14|NA
TGCAGTGCTAGAAGTAGGACTAGCCAAGAGACCCAGTACTTC
CSARSRTSQETQYF
>TRBJ2-6|TRBV12-3/TRBV12-4|NA|15|NA
TGTGCCAGCAGTATTGAGACAGGTGGGGCCAACGTCCTGACTTTC
CASSIETGGANVLTF
>TRBJ2-1|TRBV29-1|NA|13|NA
TGCAGCGGACAACTGGTGGGGGCAAATGAGCAGTTCTTC
CSGQLVGANEQFF
>TRBJ1-2|TRBV6-6|NA|12|few
TGTGCCAGCAGTGCAGGGGACTATGGCTACACCTTC
CASSAGDYGYTF
>TRBJ2-7|TRBV28|TRBD2|15|once
TGTGCCAGCAGTTTACGTTCTAGCGGGAACTACGAGCAGTACTTC
CASSLRSSGNYEQYF